The 12 T cell receptor beta chains below were found in one sample sequenced in a study of T cell changes during pregnancy in multiple sclerosis. Only in-frame clones appear in the TCRdb table, and some are missing; sequencing was by immunoSEQ multiplex PCR. The table lists 68,000 or so clones, about 90% of them singletons. The sequenced sample was peripheral blood, obtained in the second trimester of pregnancy. Receptors originate from a female donor in good health, enrolled as a control in a pregnancy study.

V usage is TRBV7-2 and J usage is TRBJ2-5; 8 positions match TRBD2. The CDR3 is 15 residues long. The V gene end was trimmed by 2 bases and the J gene end by 1 base; junction bases not matched to a gene: 3. The germline gives CDR1 SGHTA, CDR2 FQGNSA. CDR3 DNA: TGTGCCAGCAGCTTAAGCGGGGGCGGCCAAGAGACCCAGTACTTC. Translating it yields CASSLSGGGQETQYF. The full variable domain, in which reference TRBV7-2 and TRBJ2-5 provide the parts outside the CDR3, is GAGVSQSPSNKVTEKGKDVELRCDPISGHTALYWYRQSLGQGLEFLIYFQGNSAPDKSGLPSDRFSAERTGGSVSTLTIQRTQQEDSAVYLCASSLSGGGQETQYFGPGTRLLVL.

The chain combines TRBV9 with TRBJ1-3; perhaps TRBD1 as D (6 bases). V was cut by 2 bases and J by 0 bases, with 15 bases left in between. The germline V gene encodes CDR1 SGDLS and CDR2 YYNGEE. This CDR3 is built from 17 residues. CDR3 DNA: TGTGCCAGCAGCGTTTGGGACAATGCCATCTCTGGAAACACCATATATTTT. It codes for CASSVWDNAISGNTIYF.

The rearrangement uses TRBV2 and TRBJ2-3; 7 bases are shared with TRBD1. Germline trimming cut 7 bases from V and 4 bases from J; bases unmatched to any gene: 11. Germline assignment: CDR1 SNHLY and CDR2 FYNNEI. This CDR3 is built from 15 residues. CDR3 residues: CASTRQGIRADTQYF. CDR3 DNA sequence: TGTGCCAGCACGAGACAGGGCATCCGCGCAGATACGCAGTATTTT.

This sequence joins TRBV30 and TRBJ2-1, with 9 bases matching TRBD1. The CDR3 covers 12 residues. Germline loops: CDR1 GTSNPN, CDR2 SVGIG (reference sequence). V dropped 4 bases and J dropped 12; count of bases not matched to a gene: 7. The CDR3 DNA reads as TGTGCCTGGAACAAACAGGGGGCTGTGCAGTTCTTC. Its translation is CAWNKQGAVQFF.

This chain joins TRBV6-5 and TRBJ2-6; D is possibly TRBD2 (5 bases). CDR3 size: 15 residues. V dropped 8 bases and J dropped 3 bases, with 14 bases sitting between them. Looked up from germline, CDR1 is MNHEY and CDR2 is SVGAGI. CDR3 DNA: TGTGCCAGCGGTTCCGGGGATGATGGGGCCAACGTCCTGACTTTC. Translated, it gives CASGSGDDGANVLTF.

This clone was counted a single time. V is TRBV25-1 and J is TRBJ2-5, with 7 bases lining up with TRBD1. The J call is in doubt because the DNA end fits TRBJ2-7 better. CDR3 length: 15 amino acids. In germline, CDR1 is MGHDK, CDR2 SYGVNS. This CDR3 reads CASSEIGTVGYEQYF. In DNA form, the CDR3 reads TGTGCCAGCAGTGAAATCGGGACAGTGGGATACGAGCAGTACTTC.

This clone appeared a single time. The chain uses TRBV19 and TRBJ2-1; D is uncertain. V shed 3 bases and J shed 2 bases, with 11 bases lying between them. Germline CDR1 LNHDA, CDR2 SQIVND (reference sequence). The CDR3 sequence is 15 residues long. The DNA of the CDR3 is TGTGCCAGTAGTATCGGGTTAGATACCTACAATGAGCAGTTCTTC. It encodes CASSIGLDTYNEQFF.

The genes are TRBV11-2 and TRBJ2-2, with TRBD2 matching 9 bases. V was clipped by 5 bases and J by 4 bases; unmatched bases: 8. The CDR3 covers 16 residues. Germline assignment: CDR1 SGHAT and CDR2 FQNNGV. CDR3 loop: CASSPAVAGATGELFF. The DNA of the CDR3 is TGTGCCAGCAGCCCCGCCGTAGCGGGAGCCACCGGGGAGCTGTTTTTT. Full variable domain (rest looked up from reference TRBV11-2 and TRBJ2-2): EAGVAQSPRYKIIEKRQSVAFWCNPISGHATLYWYQQILGQGPKLLIQFQNNGVVDDSQLPKDRFSAERLKGVDSTLKIQPAKLEDSAVYLCASSPAVAGATGELFFGEGSRLTVL.

V and J are TRBV6-5 and TRBJ1-1, with D unclear. Germline V gene sequence: CDR1 MNHEY, CDR2 SVGAGI. V lost 6 bases and J 3 bases, leaving 17 bases between the germline ends. The CDR3 extends over 15 amino acids. CDR3 sequence: CASSPEWSLHTEAFF. CDR3 bases: TGTGCCAGCAGCCCTGAGTGGTCACTCCACACTGAAGCTTTCTTT.

The rearrangement links TRBV7-9 to TRBJ1-1; 9 bases line up with TRBD1. V lost 2 bases to trimming and J lost 3 bases; unmatched junction nucleotides: 7. CDR3 length equals 16 residues. Germline lookup yields CDR1 SEHNR and CDR2 FQNEAQ (reference sequence). CDR3 residues: CASSLWGQGTDTEAFF. The CDR3 nucleotides are TGTGCCAGCAGCTTATGGGGACAGGGTACGGACACTGAAGCTTTCTTT.

The J gene is TRBJ1-3, the V gene TRBV7-9, with D tentatively TRBD1 (6 bases). Germline CDR1 is SEHNR and CDR2 is FQNEAQ (reference sequence). The CDR3 covers 15 residues. Trimming stripped 7 bases from V and 4 bases from J, with 17 bases between. The CDR3 bases are TGTGCCAGCAACCAACAGGGTACGGTGGGAAACACCATATATTTT. The encoded protein is CASNQQGTVGNTIYF.

This chain uses TRBV11-3 with TRBJ2-1, with D possibly matching TRBD2 (5 bases). Germline-derived CDR1 and CDR2 are SGHNT and YENEEA. The V gene lost 1 base and the J gene lost 3 bases, with 22 bases spanning the gap. The CDR3 contains 19 residues. For the CDR3, the DNA is TGTGCCAGCAGCTTAGGGGAAGGACTTGGATTAGCGTACTACAATGAGCAGTTCTTC. The encoded protein is CASSLGEGLGLAYYNEQFF.